This paragraph reports one T cell receptor beta chain. Its antigen is still unknown. The data were taken from a study of T cells in Graves' hyperthyroidism and ophthalmopathy. Study conclusions and caveats: A median about 6.2 months before onset, the model predicted ophthalmopathy. The blood repertoire included most of the expanded thyroid clonotypes above 0.001.

The CDR3 runs to 14 residues. Germline CDR1 is DFQATT and CDR2 is SNEGSKA (reference sequence). V was clipped by 1 base and J by 0 bases, with 9 bases between them. Patients having uncontrolled infection, another autoimmune disease, pregnancy or lactation were not included. RNA transcripts yielded amplified TCR beta CDR3 regions. HTBI primers were used for first-round RT-PCR of the TCR CDR3. TCRdb redid the calling of the multiplex PCR reads with MiXCR, one entry per CDR3 protein. This sample has roughly 500,000 distinct CDR3 sequences; over 45% occur once, and the top ten carry 44%. Sequencing was carried out using peripheral blood or thyroid tissue (not recorded which). The J gene is TRBJ1-1, the V gene TRBV20-1; no firm D call. The sequence was obtained from an adult woman with Graves' disease, either hyperthyroidism or ophthalmopathy (not recorded which). CDR3 DNA sequence: TGCAGTGCTAGAGTCGGTGCACTGAACACTGAAGCTTTCTTT. Residues: CSARVGALNTEAFF.